In this sample, the clone carrying this T cell receptor beta chain turned up a few times. The junction differs from germline at one of its ends, possibly a read error. The entry originates in a study of blood T cells in healthy people across ages. The second PCR ran roughly 7 to 11 cycles with a sample-barcoded 5' primer and J-beta primers. A single record per CDR3 protein comes from TCRdb applying MiXCR to the 5' RACE reads. This sample has approximately 490,000 distinct CDR3 sequences, with approximately 25% found just once. CDR3 length: 15 amino acids. Germline CDR1 and CDR2: SGHTA and FQGNSA. This sample was also put to use in a study of T cells of mothers and their children.

The clonotype comes from a boy aged 10-17 years in good health. Sequencing was done on a sample of blood. The chain combines TRBV7-2 with TRBJ1-2; maybe TRBD1 (5 bases). CDR3 residues: CASSPTRDSNYGCTF. CDR3 coding DNA: TGTGCCAGCAGCCCAACCAGGGACTCTAACTATGGCTGCACCTTC.